Below, 6 T cell receptor beta chains from the same sample are listed, as sequenced in a study of CD8 T cells in Susac syndrome. The RNA, about 0.5 to 1 ug, was put through reverse transcription using random hexamers. TCRdb processed the immunoSEQ multiplex PCR reads anew with MiXCR; each CDR3 protein has one entry. This sample has about 200,000 distinct CDR3 sequences, with nearly 97% found just once. The sequenced material came from CD4+ T cells from PBMCs. These receptors came from a human donor with multiple sclerosis.

The genes are TRBV30 and TRBJ2-7; 9 bases map to TRBD2. The germline V gene has CDR1 GTSNPN and CDR2 SVGIG (reference sequence). The CDR3 runs to 16 residues. V lost 8 bases and J lost 2; bases outside the gene matches: 16. In nucleotides, the CDR3 is TGTGCCCGAGCCTCATTCGAGCGGGGGGTACCCTACGAGCAGTACTTC. This codes for CARASFERGVPYEQYF.

V gene TRBV3-1 combines with J gene TRBJ2-7; 9 positions agree with TRBD1. The germline V gene encodes CDR1 LGHDT and CDR2 YNNKEL (reference sequence). V was pared by 5 bases and J by 0 bases, with 5 bases of the junction left unmatched. The CDR3 length is 15 residues. The CDR3 DNA sequence: TGTGCCAGCAGCGGAACAGGGGGCCACTCCTACGAGCAGTACTTC. Translation: CASSGTGGHSYEQYF.

The J gene is TRBJ1-2, the V gene TRBV19; tentatively, D is TRBD1 (5 bases). Trimming left V 6 bases short and J 3 bases short, with 17 bases between. The germline V gene has CDR1 LNHDA and CDR2 SQIVND (reference sequence). The CDR3 is 15 residues long. The CDR3 DNA reads as TGTGCCAGTAGGTTTTGGGGGAAGGGCGACTATGGCTACACCTTC. It specifies CASRFWGKGDYGYTF.

This chain uses TRBV12-3 or TRBV12-4 with TRBJ1-5; no firm D call. V was shortened by 5 bases and J by 5 bases, with 10 bases between the two germline ends. CDR3 length: 13 amino acids. CDR3 in amino acids: CASSPITDQPQHF. CDR3 sequence (DNA): TGTGCCAGCAGTCCCATTACAGATCAGCCCCAGCATTTT.

The chain uses TRBV30 and TRBJ1-2; no definite D call. Trimming took off 2 bases at V and 5 bases at J, with 15 bases between the two ends. The length of the CDR3 is 14 residues. CDR1 GTSNPN and CDR2 SVGIG come from the germline V gene (reference sequence). The CDR3 loop reads CAWSSDPGAYGYTF. In DNA, the CDR3 is TGTGCCTGGAGTTCGGACCCGGGTGCTTATGGCTACACCTTC. The entire variable domain, with the rest obtained from reference TRBV30 and TRBJ1-2, is as follows: SQTIHQWPATLVQPVGSPLSLECTVEGTSNPNLYWYRQAAGRGLQLLFYSVGIGQISSEVPQNLSASRPQDRQFILSSKKLLLSDSGFYLCAWSSDPGAYGYTFGSGTRLTVV.

The chain recombines TRBV3-1 with TRBJ1-6; no clear D gene. CDR1 LGHDT and CDR2 YNNKEL come from the germline V gene (reference sequence). CDR3 size: 14 residues. Trimming removed 3 bases at V and 9 bases at J, with 12 bases between. CDR3: CASSHGRRRSPLHF. CDR3 bases: TGTGCCAGCAGCCACGGTCGGAGACGTTCACCCCTCCACTTT.